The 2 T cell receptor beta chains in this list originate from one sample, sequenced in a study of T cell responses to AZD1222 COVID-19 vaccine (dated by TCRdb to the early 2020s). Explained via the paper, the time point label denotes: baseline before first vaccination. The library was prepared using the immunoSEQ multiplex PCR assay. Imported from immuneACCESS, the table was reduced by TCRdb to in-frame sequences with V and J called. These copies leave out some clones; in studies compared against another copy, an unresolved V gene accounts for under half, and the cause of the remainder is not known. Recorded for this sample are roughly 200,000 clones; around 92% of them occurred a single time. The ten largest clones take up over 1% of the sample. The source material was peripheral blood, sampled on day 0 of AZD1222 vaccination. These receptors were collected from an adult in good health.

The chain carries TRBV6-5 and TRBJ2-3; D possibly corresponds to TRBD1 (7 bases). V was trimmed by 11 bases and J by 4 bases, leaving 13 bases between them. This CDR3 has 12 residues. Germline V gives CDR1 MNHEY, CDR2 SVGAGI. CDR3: CAGGQGADTQYF. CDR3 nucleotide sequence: TGTGCCGGGGGGCAGGGGGCAGATACGCAGTATTTT.

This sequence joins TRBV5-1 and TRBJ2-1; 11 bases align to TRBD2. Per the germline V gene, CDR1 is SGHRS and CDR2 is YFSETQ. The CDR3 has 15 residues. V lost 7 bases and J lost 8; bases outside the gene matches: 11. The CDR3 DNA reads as TGCGCCAGCTCCCTTTTTAGCGGGGGGGCGGATGAGCAGTTCTTC. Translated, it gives CASSLFSGGADEQFF.